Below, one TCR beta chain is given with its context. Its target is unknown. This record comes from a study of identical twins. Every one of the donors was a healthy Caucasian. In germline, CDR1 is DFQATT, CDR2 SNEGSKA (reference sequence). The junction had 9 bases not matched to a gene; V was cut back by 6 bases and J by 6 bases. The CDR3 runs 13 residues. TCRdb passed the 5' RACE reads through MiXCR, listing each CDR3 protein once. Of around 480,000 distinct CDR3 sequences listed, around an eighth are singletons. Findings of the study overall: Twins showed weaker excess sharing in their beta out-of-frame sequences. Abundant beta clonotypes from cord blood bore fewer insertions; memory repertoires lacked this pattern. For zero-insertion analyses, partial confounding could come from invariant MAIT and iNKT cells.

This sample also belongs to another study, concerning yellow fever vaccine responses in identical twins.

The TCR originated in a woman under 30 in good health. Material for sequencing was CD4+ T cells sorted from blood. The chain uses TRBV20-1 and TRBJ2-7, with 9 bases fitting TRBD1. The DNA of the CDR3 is TGCAGTGCCATTCGGACAGGGGTAAGCGAGCAGTACTTC. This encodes CSAIRTGVSEQYF.